This T cell receptor (beta chain) was found in a study of regulatory T cells in long-lasting Graves disease. iRepertoire HTBI primers and Arm-PCR of CDR3 regions built TCR beta libraries. TCRdb re-called the multiplex PCR reads through MiXCR, storing one row per CDR3 protein. Of approximately 310,000 distinct CDR3 sequences in the sample, about 20% were seen once. CDR1 and CDR2 from the germline V gene are DFQATT and SNEGSKA (reference sequence). CDR3 length equals 15 residues. The V end was cut by 4 bases, the J end by 7 bases, with 20 bases between. Documented time point: newly diagnosed GD, antithyroid drugs for less than 3 months. PBMC-derived RNA was used for the TCR library.

This TCR was sampled from a female donor with Graves disease. The input for sequencing was peripheral blood mononuclear cells (PBMCs), taken at new diagnosis, from a patient treated with antithyroid drugs. The rearrangement uses TRBV20-1 and TRBJ2-1; D is possibly TRBD1 or TRBD2 (5 bases each). CDR3 sequence (DNA): TGCAGTGCTACCTTGGACTCCACCTGGGGGAATGAGCAGTTCTTC. Its protein product is CSATLDSTWGNEQFF.